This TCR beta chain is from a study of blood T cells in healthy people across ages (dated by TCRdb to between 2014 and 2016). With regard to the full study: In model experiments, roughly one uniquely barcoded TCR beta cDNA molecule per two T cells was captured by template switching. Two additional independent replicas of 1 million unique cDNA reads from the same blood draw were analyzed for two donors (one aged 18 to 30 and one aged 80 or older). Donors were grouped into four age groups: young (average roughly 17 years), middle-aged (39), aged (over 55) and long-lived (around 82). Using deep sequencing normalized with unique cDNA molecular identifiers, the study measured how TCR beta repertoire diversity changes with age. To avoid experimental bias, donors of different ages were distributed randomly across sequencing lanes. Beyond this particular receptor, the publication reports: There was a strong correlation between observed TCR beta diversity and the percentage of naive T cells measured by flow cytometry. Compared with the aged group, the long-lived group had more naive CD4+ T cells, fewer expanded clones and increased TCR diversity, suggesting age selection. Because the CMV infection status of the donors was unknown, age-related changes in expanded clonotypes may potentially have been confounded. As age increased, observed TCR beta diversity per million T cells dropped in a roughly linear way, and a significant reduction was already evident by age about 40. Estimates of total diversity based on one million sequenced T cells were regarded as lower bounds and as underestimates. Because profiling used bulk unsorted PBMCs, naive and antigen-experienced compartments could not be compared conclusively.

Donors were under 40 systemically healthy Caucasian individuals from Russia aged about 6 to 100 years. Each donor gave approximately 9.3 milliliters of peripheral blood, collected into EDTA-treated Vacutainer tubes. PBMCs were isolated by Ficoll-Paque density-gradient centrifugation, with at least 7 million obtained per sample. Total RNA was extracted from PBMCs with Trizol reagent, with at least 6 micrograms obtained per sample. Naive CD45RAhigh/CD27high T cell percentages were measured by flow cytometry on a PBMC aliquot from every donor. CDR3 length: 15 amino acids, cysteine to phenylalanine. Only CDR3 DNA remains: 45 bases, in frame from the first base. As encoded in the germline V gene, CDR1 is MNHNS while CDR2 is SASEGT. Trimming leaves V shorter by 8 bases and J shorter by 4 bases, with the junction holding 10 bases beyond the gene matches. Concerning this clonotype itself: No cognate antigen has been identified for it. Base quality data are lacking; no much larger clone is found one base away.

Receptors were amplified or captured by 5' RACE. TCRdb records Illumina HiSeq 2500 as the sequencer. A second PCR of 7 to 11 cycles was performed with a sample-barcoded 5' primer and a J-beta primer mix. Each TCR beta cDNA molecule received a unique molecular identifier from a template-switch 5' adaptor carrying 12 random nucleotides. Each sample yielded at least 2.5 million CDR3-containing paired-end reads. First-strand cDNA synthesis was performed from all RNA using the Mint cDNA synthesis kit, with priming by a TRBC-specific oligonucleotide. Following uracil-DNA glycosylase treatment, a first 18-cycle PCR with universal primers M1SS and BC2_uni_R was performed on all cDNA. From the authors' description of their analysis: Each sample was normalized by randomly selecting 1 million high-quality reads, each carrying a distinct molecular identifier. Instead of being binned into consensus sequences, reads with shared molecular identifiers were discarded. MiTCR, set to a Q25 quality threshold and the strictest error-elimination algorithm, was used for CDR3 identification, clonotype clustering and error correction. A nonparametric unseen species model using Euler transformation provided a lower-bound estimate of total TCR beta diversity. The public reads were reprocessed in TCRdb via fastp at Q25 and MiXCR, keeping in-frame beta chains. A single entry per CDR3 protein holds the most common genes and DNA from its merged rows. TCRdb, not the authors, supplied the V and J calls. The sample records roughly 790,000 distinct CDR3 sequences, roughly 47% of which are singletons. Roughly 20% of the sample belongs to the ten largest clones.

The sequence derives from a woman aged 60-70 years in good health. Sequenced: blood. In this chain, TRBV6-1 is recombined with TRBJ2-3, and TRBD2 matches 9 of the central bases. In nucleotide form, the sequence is TGTGCCAGCGTAGAACGTAGCGGGAGCGCAGATACGCAGTATTTT. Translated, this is CASVERSGSADTQYF.